This TCR beta chain was identified during a study of blood T cells in healthy people across ages. Germline V gene data show CDR1 as SGHTA and CDR2 as FQGTGA. The CDR3 sequence is 17 residues long. Deletions cut 1 base from V and 3 bases from J, with 16 bases between. Primed by a sample-barcoded 5' primer and a J-beta primer mix, a second PCR proceeded for about 6 to 11 cycles. Each cDNA molecule was tagged by a template-switch adaptor with 12 random nucleotides. Each CDR3 protein gets one entry after TCRdb re-called the 5' RACE reads with MiXCR. This table holds 1.5 million to 2 million distinct CDR3 sequences, about 28% found once.

The chain recombines TRBV7-3 with TRBJ2-1; possibly TRBD1 or TRBD2 for D (5 bases each). The TCR was taken from a woman in her twenties or thirties in good health. Source material: blood. The CDR3 DNA sequence: TGTGCCAGCAGCTTAAGGGGACCCACGACAGTCTACAATGAGCAGTTCTTC. This codes for CASSLRGPTTVYNEQFF.